Presented here are 3 T cell receptor beta chains from one specimen sequenced in a study of T-cell reconstitution after alpha-beta-depleted transplantation in children. As it was prepared, the TCRbeta library received unique molecular identifiers. Using its own MiXCR run on the PCR reads, TCRdb lists one record per CDR3 protein. The sample has 200,000 to 250,000 distinct CDR3 sequences; 12% are singletons. Material: PBMCs from the stem cell graft donor, obtained from the stem cell graft. The origin of the receptors is a human donor who donated a stem cell graft to a child with acute lymphoblastic leukemia.

At least ten counts were recorded for this clonotype. As DNA, the CDR3 is TGTGCCAGCAAATCATCCCGGGTGGAAGAGCAGTACTTC. It codes for CASKSSRVEEQYF. The V call is TRBV28, the J call TRBJ2-7; D is unresolved. This CDR3 contains 13 residues. Germline assignment: CDR1 MDHEN and CDR2 SYDVKM. V gave up 7 bases and J gave up 7 bases, with 17 bases separating them.

This clonotype showed up many times. The genes are TRBV5-1 and TRBJ1-1, with 7 bases matching TRBD1. CDR1 and CDR2 from the germline V gene are SGHRS and YFSETQ. This CDR3 has 12 amino acids. The V gene end was trimmed by 1 base and the J gene end by 8 bases; junction bases not matched to a gene: 2. The CDR3 spells CASSLTGDEAFF. In DNA form, the CDR3 reads TGCGCCAGCAGCTTGACAGGGGACGAAGCTTTCTTT.

This clonotype was detected many times. One junction end does not reproduce the germline sequence, and a read error may be involved. The rearrangement joins TRBV7-9 to TRBJ2-7; D is unresolved. This CDR3 has 12 residues. CDR1 and CDR2 (germline): SEHNR, FQNEAQ (reference sequence). CDR3 amino acids: CASSQSLADIRF. The CDR3, as DNA: TGTGCCAGCAGCCAATCACTGGCAGATATACGCTTC.